This is a list of T cell receptor beta chains from one sample in a study of OX40 agonist ivuxolimab in advanced cancers. Data came from immunoSEQ multiplex PCR; TCRdb stores just in-frame clones and leaves some out. Of tens of thousands of clones in the sample, 87% were seen once. Sequences were derived from CD4+ or CD8+ T cells sorted from blood, sampled in a trial of the OX40 agonist ivuxolimab. These receptors originate from an adult with an advanced solid tumor such as melanoma, head and neck, liver or kidney cancer. Each CDR3 is given with its conserved first and last residue. Each record gives: clone size, V gene, J gene, D gene, CDR3 DNA, CDR3 protein. D genes are given only for firm matches. Size values are once, few and many counts, or a class for expanded clones, and some rows have none.

-,TRBV29-1,TRBJ2-1,-,TGCAGCCCTGGTTCAGGGGCGGCCAATGAGCAGTTCTTC,CSPGSGAANEQFF
-,TRBV18,TRBJ1-5,-,TGTGCCAGCTCACCCAGCGACAGTCGGAATCAGCCCCAGCATTTT,CASSPSDSRNQPQHF
-,TRBV28,TRBJ2-7,-,TGTGCCAGTAGGTCTGGGGGGACCGACTTCTCCTACGAGCAGTACTTC,CASRSGGTDFSYEQYF
-,TRBV27,TRBJ2-2,-,TGTGCCAGCAAGCCGACGGGCTCGGCCGGGGAGCTGTTTTTT,CASKPTGSAGELFF
once,TRBV5-1,TRBJ2-7,TRBD2,TGCGCCAGCAGCTCTACGGGGGGAATGCCCTACGAGCAGTACTTC,CASSSTGGMPYEQYF
-,TRBV6-1,TRBJ1-6,-,TGTGCCAGCAGTGAAACTAGGTTGTATTCACCCCTCCACTTT,CASSETRLYSPLHF
few,TRBV10-3,TRBJ2-2,TRBD1,TGTGCCATCAGGATGGGACAGGGCCGGGCCGGGGAGCTGTTTTTT,CAIRMGQGRAGELFF
-,TRBV19,TRBJ2-6,TRBD1,TGTGCCAGTAGTATCGCTGAATACGGACAGGGGGTGCCAGGGGCCAACGTCCTGACTTTC,CASSIAEYGQGVPGANVLTF
-,TRBV18,TRBJ2-5,-,TGTGCCAGCTCATTCGGACAATTCCAAGAGACCCAGTACTTC,CASSFGQFQETQYF
-,TRBV5-1,TRBJ1-4,-,TGCGCCAGCACCCCCTTGACAGGAACTAATGAAAAACTGTTTTTT,CASTPLTGTNEKLFF
few,TRBV10-1,TRBJ2-7,TRBD2,TGCGCCAGCAGCCTAGCGGGCACCTACGAGCAGTACTTC,CASSLAGTYEQYF
-,TRBV7-2,TRBJ1-1,TRBD1,TGTGCCAGCAGCTTGGTTGGGGGGACAGGGAACACTGAAGCTTTCTTT,CASSLVGGTGNTEAFF
-,TRBV7-2,TRBJ2-2,-,TGTGCCAGCAGCTTAGGGACCAACACCGGGGAGCTGTTTTTT,CASSLGTNTGELFF
-,TRBV18,TRBJ2-1,-,TGTGCCAGCTCACTTAGCAGAATGTACAATGAGCAGTTCTTC,CASSLSRMYNEQFF
-,TRBV5-1,TRBJ2-2,-,TGCGCCAGCAGTTCATTGTCCGGGACACCCGGGGAGCTGTTTTTT,CASSSLSGTPGELFF
-,TRBV7-9,TRBJ1-4,-,TGTGCCAGCACCTCGGGGGGCAGGGGTAATGAAAAACTGTTTTTT,CASTSGGRGNEKLFF
-,TRBV7-9,TRBJ1-4,-,TGTGCCAGCAGCTCCCTGGGGGGGCTGAATGAAAAACTGTTTTTT,CASSSLGGLNEKLFF
-,TRBV9,TRBJ1-3,-,TGTGCCAGCAGTAGGGGGTCCCCCTACTCTGGAAACACCATATATTTT,CASSRGSPYSGNTIYF
-,TRBV7-9,TRBJ1-3,TRBD1,TGTGCCAGCAGCTCCCGGACAGGGGGAAACACCATATATTTT,CASSSRTGGNTIYF
-,TRBV12-5,TRBJ2-7,TRBD1,TGTGCTAGTGGTTTCTCAGGGGGCTCCTACGAGCAGTACTTC,CASGFSGGSYEQYF
-,TRBV11-2,TRBJ1-1,-,TGTGCCAGCAGCTCGGACACCGTGAACACTGAAGCTTTCTTT,CASSSDTVNTEAFF
once,TRBV19,TRBJ2-2,-,TGTGCCAGTGGACTGCCGGCGAACACCGGGGAGCTGTTTTTT,CASGLPANTGELFF
-,TRBV19,TRBJ2-3,TRBD1,TGTGCCAGTAAGCCGGGACAGGGGGCTAATACGCAGTATTTT,CASKPGQGANTQYF
-,TRBV5-6,TRBJ2-3,-,TGTGCCAGCAGCTCGAAGGGCCCAGATGCGCAGTATTTT,CASSSKGPDAQYF
-,TRBV6-6,TRBJ1-6,-,TGTGCCAGCGGTGGGGGGCTTGATAATTCACCCCTCCACTTT,CASGGGLDNSPLHF
-,TRBV2,TRBJ1-5,-,TGTGCCAGCAGCAACCCTCTCAGACAGAACAGCAATCAGCCCCAGCATTTT,CASSNPLRQNSNQPQHF
-,TRBV10-3,TRBJ2-3,-,TGTGCCATCAGTGAGCGGTTTACGGGAGTCTTGTCGGGAGATACGCAGTATTTT,CAISERFTGVLSGDTQYF
-,TRBV10-2,TRBJ1-1,-,TGCGCCAGCAGTGATCCAGGGAAGAACACTGAAGCTTTCTTT,CASSDPGKNTEAFF
-,TRBV18,TRBJ2-3,TRBD2,TGTGCCAGCTCACCGCCGGGACTAGCGAAAGCTAGTTCAGATACGCAGTATTTT,CASSPPGLAKASSDTQYF
-,TRBV5-1,TRBJ2-3,-,TGCGCCAGCAGCTTGCAGCGGTTCACAGATACGCAGTATTTT,CASSLQRFTDTQYF
-,TRBV29-1,TRBJ1-4,TRBD1,TGCAGCGTTCGAGGACAGGGAAATGAAAAACTGTTTTTT,CSVRGQGNEKLFF
-,TRBV5-6,TRBJ2-7,-,TGTGCCAGCAGCCGCGCCGTATCCTACGAGCAGTACTTC,CASSRAVSYEQYF
once,TRBV5-1,TRBJ2-5,TRBD2,TGCGCCAGCAGCCCCGGGACTAGCGGGCAAGAGACCCAGTACTTC,CASSPGTSGQETQYF
once,TRBV27,TRBJ1-5,-,TGTGCCAGCAGTCCATCTCATAGGTGGCAGCCCCAGCATTTT,CASSPSHRWQPQHF
-,TRBV5-8,TRBJ2-7,-,TGTGCCAGCAGCTTGGGGGAGTTCTACGAGCAGTACTTC,CASSLGEFYEQYF
-,TRBV27,TRBJ2-6,-,TGTGCCAGCAGTTTTAGCTCTGGGGCCAACGTCCTGACTTTC,CASSFSSGANVLTF
-,TRBV5-5,TRBJ1-1,TRBD1,TGTGCCAGCAGCTTCCAGAGGGGGGTGACAGGGGATGAAGCTTTCTTT,CASSFQRGVTGDEAFF
-,TRBV10-3,TRBJ2-5,-,TGTGCCATCAGTGACGCGGAGACCCAGTACTTC,CAISDAETQYF
-,TRBV6-1,TRBJ1-4,-,TGTGCCGGGGGAACAGGGTTAGGGGAAAAACTGTTTTTT,CAGGTGLGEKLFF
-,TRBV7-9,TRBJ2-3,TRBD2,TGTGCCAGCAGCTTAGCGCTGGGACTAGCGGGAGGGGGCACAGATACGCAGTATTTT,CASSLALGLAGGGTDTQYF
-,TRBV6-6,TRBJ2-2,-,TGTGCCAGCCAGTCACAGCCGAACACCGGGGAGCTGTTTTTT,CASQSQPNTGELFF
once,TRBV7-8,TRBJ2-1,TRBD2,TGTGCCAGCAGCTTAGGCGGGACTAGCGTTTTCGATGAGCAGTTCTTC,CASSLGGTSVFDEQFF
-,TRBV7-2,TRBJ1-2,-,TGTGCCAGCAGCCCACAGGGATCTAACTATGGCTACACCTTC,CASSPQGSNYGYTF
-,TRBV5-1,TRBJ1-1,TRBD1,TGCGCCAGCAGCCTCGGGACAGGGGGTGCTGAAGCTTTCTTT,CASSLGTGGAEAFF
-,TRBV5-1,TRBJ2-1,TRBD2,TGCGCCAGCAGCTCGGGACTAGCGGGAGCACTCAATGAGCAGTTCTTC,CASSSGLAGALNEQFF
-,TRBV5-4,TRBJ1-4,-,TGTGCCAGCAGCTTCGGGGGACGGCTTAATGAAAAACTGTTTTTT,CASSFGGRLNEKLFF